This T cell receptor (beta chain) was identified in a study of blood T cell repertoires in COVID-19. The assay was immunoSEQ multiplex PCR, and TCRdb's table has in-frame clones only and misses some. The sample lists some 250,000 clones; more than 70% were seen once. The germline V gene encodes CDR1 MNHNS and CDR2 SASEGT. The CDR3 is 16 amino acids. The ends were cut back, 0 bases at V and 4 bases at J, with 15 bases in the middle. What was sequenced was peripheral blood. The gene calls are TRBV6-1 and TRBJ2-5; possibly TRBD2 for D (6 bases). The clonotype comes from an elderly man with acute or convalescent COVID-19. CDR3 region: CASSEAGRGFRETQYF. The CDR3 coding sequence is TGTGCCAGCAGTGAAGCGGGCCGGGGGTTTAGAGAGACCCAGTACTTC.